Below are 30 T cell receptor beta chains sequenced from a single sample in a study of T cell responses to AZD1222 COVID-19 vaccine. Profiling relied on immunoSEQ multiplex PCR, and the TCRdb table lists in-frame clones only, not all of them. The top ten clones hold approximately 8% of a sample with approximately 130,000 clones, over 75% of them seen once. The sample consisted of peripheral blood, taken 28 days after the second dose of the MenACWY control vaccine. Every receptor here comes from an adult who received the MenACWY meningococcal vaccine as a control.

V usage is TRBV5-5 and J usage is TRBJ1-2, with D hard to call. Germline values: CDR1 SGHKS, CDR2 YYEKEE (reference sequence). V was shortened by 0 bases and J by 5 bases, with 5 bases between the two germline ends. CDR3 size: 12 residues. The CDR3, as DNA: TGTGCCAGCAGCTTGGGCACATATGGCTACACCTTC. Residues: CASSLGTYGYTF.

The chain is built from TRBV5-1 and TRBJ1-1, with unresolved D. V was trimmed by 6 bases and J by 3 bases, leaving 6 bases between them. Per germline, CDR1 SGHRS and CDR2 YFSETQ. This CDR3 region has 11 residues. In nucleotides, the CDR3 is TGCGCCAGCACGGAGGACACTGAAGCTTTCTTT. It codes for CASTEDTEAFF. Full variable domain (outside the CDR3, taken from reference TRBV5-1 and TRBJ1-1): KAGVTQTPRYLIKTRGQQVTLSCSPISGHRSVSWYQQTPGQGLQFLFEYFSETQRNKGNFPGRFSGRQFSNSRSEMNVSTLELGDSALYLCASTEDTEAFFGQGTRLTVV.

CDR3 region: CASSVERGGLSFHNEQFF. The CDR3 DNA reads TGTGCCAGCAGCGTCGAGCGGGGGGGCCTAAGTTTTCACAATGAGCAGTTCTTC. This chain joins TRBV11-2 and TRBJ2-1, with 10 bases identical to TRBD2. The CDR3 length is 18 residues. Germline V gene data show CDR1 as SGHAT and CDR2 as FQNNGV. The trim removed 5 bases at V and 5 bases at J, leaving 15 bases unmatched.

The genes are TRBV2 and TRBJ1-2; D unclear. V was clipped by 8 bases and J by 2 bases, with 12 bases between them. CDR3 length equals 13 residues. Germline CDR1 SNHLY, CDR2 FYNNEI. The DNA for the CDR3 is TGTGCCAGCCTCTTCGGGGAAAACTATGGCTACACCTTC. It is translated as CASLFGENYGYTF.

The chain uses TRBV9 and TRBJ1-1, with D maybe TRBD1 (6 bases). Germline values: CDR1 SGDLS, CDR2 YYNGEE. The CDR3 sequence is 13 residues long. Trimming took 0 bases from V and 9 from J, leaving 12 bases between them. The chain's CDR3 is CASSVDGGQKAFF. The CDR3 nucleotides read TGTGCCAGCAGCGTAGACGGGGGCCAAAAAGCTTTCTTT.

The CDR3 reads CASSDRRQGNSPLHF. The CDR3 coding sequence is TGTGCCAGCAGCGATCGGAGACAGGGTAACTCACCCCTCCACTTT. This chain links TRBV9 with TRBJ1-6, with 7 bases that match TRBD1. There are 15 residues in the CDR3. Germline values: CDR1 SGDLS, CDR2 YYNGEE. Trimming removed 3 bases from V and 10 bases from J; junction bases left unmatched: 10.

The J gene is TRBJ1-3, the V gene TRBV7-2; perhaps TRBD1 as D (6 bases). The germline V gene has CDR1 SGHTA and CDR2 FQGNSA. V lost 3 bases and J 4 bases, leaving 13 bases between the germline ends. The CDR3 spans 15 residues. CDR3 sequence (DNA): TGTGCCAGCAGCTTTAGGGGGGCGCTCGGAAACACCATATATTTT. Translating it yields CASSFRGALGNTIYF.

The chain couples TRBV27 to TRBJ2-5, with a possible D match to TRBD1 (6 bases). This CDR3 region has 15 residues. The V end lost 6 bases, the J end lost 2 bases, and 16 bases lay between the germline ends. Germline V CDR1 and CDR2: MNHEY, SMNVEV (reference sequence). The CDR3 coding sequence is TGTGCCAGCAGACTAACCGGGACAACTCAAGAGACCCAGTACTTC. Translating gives CASRLTGTTQETQYF.

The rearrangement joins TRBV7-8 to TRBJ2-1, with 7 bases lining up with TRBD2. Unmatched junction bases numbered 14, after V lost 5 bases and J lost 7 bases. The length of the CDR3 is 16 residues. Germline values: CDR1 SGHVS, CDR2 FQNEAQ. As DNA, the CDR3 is TGTGCCAGCAGCACCCAAGGAAGCGGGAACGGGAATGAGCAGTTCTTC. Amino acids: CASSTQGSGNGNEQFF.

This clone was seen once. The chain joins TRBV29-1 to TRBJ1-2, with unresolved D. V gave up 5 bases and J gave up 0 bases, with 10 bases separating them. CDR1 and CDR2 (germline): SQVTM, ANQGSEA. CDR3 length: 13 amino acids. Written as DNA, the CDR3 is TGCAGCGTTAGATTTTCCCCTAACTATGGCTACACCTTC. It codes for CSVRFSPNYGYTF.

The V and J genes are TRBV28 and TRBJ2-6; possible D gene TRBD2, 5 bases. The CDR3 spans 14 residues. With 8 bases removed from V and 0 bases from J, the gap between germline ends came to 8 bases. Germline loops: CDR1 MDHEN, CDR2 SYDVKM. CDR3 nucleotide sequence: TGTGCCAGCGGACTCCGCTCTGGGGCCAACGTCCTGACTTTC. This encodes CASGLRSGANVLTF.

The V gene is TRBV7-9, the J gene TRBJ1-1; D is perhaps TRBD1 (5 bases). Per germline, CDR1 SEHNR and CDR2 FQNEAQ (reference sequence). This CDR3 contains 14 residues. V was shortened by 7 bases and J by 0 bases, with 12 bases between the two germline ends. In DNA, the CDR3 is TGTGCCAGCACCATGGGGGTTCTGAACACTGAAGCTTTCTTT. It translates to CASTMGVLNTEAFF.

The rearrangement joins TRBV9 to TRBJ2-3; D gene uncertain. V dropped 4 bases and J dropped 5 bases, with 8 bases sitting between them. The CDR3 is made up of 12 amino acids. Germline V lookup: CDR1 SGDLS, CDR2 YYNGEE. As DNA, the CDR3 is TGTGCCAGCAGCAGGGCGGTAGATACGCAGTATTTT. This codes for CASSRAVDTQYF.

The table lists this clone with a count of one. The CDR3 spells CASSSRLAGDEQFF. Written as DNA, the CDR3 is TGTGCCAGCAGCTCTCGACTAGCGGGAGATGAGCAGTTCTTC. The genes are TRBV11-3 and TRBJ2-1; 12 bases agree with TRBD2. Germline V lookup: CDR1 SGHNT, CDR2 YENEEA. The V segment lost 4 bases and the J segment 8 bases; nucleotides outside the gene matches: 3. This CDR3 is built from 14 residues.

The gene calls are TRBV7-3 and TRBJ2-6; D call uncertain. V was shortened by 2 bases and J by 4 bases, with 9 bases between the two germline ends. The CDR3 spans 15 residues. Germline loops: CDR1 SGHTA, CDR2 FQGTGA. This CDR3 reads CASSLGGVGANVLTF. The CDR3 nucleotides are TGTGCCAGCAGCTTAGGCGGTGTCGGGGCCAACGTCCTGACTTTC.

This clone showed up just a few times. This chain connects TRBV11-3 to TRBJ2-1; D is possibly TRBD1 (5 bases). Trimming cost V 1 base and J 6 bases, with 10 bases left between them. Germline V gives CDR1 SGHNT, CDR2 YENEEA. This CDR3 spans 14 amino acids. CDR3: CASSLGARGNEQFF. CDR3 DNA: TGTGCCAGCAGCTTAGGGGCAAGGGGCAATGAGCAGTTCTTC.

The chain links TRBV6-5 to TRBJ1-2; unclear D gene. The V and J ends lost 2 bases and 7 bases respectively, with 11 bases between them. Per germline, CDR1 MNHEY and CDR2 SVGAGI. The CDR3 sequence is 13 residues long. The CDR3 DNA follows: TGTGCCAGCAGTTACACGGGGTTAGCTGGCTACACCTTC. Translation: CASSYTGLAGYTF.

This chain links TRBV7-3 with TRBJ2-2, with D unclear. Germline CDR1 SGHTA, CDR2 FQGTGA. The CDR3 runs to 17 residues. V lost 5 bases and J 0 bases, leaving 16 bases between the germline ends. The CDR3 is CASSQTQASTNTGELFF. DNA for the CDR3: TGTGCCAGCAGCCAAACCCAGGCGTCTACGAACACCGGGGAGCTGTTTTTT. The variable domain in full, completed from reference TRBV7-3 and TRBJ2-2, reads GAGVSQTPSNKVTEKGKYVELRCDPISGHTALYWYRQSLGQGPEFLIYFQGTGAADDSGLPNDRFFAVRPEGSVSTLKIQRTERGDSAVYLCASSQTQASTNTGELFFGEGSRLTVL.

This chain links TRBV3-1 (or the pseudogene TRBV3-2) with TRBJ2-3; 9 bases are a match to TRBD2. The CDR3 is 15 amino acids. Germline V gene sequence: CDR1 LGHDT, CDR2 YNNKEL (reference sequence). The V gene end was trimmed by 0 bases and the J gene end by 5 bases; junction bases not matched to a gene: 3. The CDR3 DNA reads TGTGCCAGCAGCCAAGATGGTAGCGGGGGAGATACGCAGTATTTT. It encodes CASSQDGSGGDTQYF.

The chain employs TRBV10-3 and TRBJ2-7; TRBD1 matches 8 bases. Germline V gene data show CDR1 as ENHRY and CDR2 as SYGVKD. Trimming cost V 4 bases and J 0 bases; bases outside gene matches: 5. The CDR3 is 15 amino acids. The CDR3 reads CAISVGTGSSYEQYV. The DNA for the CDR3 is TGTGCCATCAGTGTTGGGACAGGATCCTCCTACGAGCAGTACGTC.

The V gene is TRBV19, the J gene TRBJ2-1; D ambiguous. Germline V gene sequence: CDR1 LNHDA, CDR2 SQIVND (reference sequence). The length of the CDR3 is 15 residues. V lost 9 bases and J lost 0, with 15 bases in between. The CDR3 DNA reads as TGTGCCAGCGAATCCATTCTTAGCTCCTACAATGAGCAGTTCTTC. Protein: CASESILSSYNEQFF.

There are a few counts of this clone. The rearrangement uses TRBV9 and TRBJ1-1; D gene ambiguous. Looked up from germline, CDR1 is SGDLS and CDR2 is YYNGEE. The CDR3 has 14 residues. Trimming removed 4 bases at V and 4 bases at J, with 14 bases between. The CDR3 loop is CASSPLGQGTEAFF. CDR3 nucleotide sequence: TGTGCCAGCAGCCCTCTCGGCCAAGGCACTGAAGCTTTCTTT. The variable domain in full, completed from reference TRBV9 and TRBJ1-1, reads DSGVTQTPKHLITATGQRVTLRCSPRSGDLSVYWYQQSLDQGLQFLIQYYNGEERAKGNILERFSAQQFPDLHSELNLSSLELGDSALYFCASSPLGQGTEAFFGQGTRLTVV.

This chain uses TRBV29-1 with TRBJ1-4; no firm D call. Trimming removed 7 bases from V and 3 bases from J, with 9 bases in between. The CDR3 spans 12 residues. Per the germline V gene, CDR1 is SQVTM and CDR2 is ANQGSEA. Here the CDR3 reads CSGVMSNEKLFF. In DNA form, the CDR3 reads TGCAGCGGGGTAATGTCTAATGAAAAACTGTTTTTT.

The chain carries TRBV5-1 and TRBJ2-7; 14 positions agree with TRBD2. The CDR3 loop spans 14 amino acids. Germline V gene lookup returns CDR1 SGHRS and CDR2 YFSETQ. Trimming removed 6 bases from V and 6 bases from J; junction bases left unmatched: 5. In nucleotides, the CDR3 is TGCGCCAGCACCCTGGGGACTAGCGGGAGCGAGCAGTACTTC. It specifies CASTLGTSGSEQYF.

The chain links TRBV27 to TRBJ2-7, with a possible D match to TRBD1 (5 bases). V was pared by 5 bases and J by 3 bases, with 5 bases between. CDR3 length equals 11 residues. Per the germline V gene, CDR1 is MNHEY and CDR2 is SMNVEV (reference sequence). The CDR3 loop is CASSQGYEQYF. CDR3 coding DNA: TGTGCCAGCAGTCAGGGCTACGAGCAGTACTTC.

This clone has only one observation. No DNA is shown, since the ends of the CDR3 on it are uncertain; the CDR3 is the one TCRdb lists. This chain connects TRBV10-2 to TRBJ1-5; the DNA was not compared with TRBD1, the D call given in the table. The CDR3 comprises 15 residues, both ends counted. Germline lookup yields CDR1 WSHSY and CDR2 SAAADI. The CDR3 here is CASSVSGQGNQPQHF.

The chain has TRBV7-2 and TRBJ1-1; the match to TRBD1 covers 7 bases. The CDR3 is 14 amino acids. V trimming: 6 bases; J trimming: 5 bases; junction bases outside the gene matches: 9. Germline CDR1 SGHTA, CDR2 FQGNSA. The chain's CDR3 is CASRIQGTRTEAFF. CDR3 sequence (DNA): TGTGCCAGCAGAATACAGGGGACGAGAACTGAAGCTTTCTTT.

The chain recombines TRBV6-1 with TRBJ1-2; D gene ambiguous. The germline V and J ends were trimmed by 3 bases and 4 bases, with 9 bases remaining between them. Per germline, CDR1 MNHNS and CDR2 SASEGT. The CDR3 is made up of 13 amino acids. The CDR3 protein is CASSDSHLYGYTF. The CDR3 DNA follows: TGTGCCAGCAGTGATTCTCATCTCTATGGCTACACCTTC.

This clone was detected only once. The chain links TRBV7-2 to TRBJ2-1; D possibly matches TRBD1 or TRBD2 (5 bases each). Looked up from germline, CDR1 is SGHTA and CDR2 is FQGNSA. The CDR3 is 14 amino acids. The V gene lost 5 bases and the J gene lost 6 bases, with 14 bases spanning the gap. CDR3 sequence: CASSPGTLSNEQFF. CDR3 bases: TGTGCCAGCAGCCCCGGGACCCTAAGCAATGAGCAGTTCTTC.

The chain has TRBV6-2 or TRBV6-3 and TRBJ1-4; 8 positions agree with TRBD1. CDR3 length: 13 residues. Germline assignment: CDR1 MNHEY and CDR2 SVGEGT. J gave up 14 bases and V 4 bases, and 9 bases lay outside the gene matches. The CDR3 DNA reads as TGTGCCAGCAGTTCCGTGGGGACAGGAGGGCTGTTTTTT. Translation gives CASSSVGTGGLFF.